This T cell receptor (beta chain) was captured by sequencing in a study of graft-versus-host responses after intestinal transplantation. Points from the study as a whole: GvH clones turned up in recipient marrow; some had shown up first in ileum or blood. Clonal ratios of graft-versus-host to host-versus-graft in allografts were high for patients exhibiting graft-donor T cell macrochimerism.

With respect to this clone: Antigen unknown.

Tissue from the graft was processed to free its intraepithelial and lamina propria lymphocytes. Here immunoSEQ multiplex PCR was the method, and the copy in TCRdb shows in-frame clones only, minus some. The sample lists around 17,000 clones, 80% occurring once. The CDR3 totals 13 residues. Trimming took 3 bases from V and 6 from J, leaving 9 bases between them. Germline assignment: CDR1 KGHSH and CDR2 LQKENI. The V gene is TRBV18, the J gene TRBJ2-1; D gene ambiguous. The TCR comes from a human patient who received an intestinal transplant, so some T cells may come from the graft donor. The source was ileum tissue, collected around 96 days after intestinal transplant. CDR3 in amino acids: CASSPDSGNEQFF. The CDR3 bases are TGTGCCAGCTCACCTGACTCGGGCAATGAGCAGTTCTTC.